This T cell receptor beta chain was sequenced in a study of monozygotic twins with inflammatory bowel disease. Every TCR library consumed roughly 3,500 ng of total RNA. After re-calling the 5' RACE reads, TCRdb lists one entry per CDR3 protein, DNA absent. The sample data list about 150,000 distinct CDR3 sequences. Blood was drawn once per donor, and each sample measured under 3 ml. This CDR3 contains 14 residues. Germline V gene data show CDR1 as SQVTM and CDR2 as ANQGSEA. The gene calls are TRBV29-1 and TRBJ2-1. The receptor was derived from a human donor with ulcerative colitis or Crohn's disease, or a healthy co-twin of an affected twin (not recorded which). The sequencing input was blood. CDR3 loop: CSVFTDAAYNEQFF.